Listed below are T cell receptor beta chains from one sample, sequenced in a study of blood T cell repertoires in COVID-19. Generated by immunoSEQ multiplex PCR, the TCRdb table keeps only in-frame clones and is missing some. This table has a few hundred thousand clones, about 85% appearing once. The sequenced sample was peripheral blood. The receptors come from a man aged 55 to 70 with acute or convalescent COVID-19. Both conserved end residues are part of each CDR3. A D gene is named only where the DNA matches it firmly. Size is omitted from some rows. Given values are once, few, many or a class for expanded clones.

j_call,clone_size,d_call,v_call,cdr3_nt,cdr3_aa
TRBJ2-7,-,TRBD2,TRBV15,TGTGCCACCAGCAGAGGACAGGTAGCGGGAGGGTACGAGCAGTACTTC,CATSRGQVAGGYEQYF
TRBJ1-2,few,TRBD1,TRBV3-1/TRBV3-2,TGTGCCAGCAGCCACGGGGACAGAGACTATGGCTACACCTTC,CASSHGDRDYGYTF
TRBJ1-3,-,-,TRBV9,TGTGCCAGCGGAGGGGGGGCTGGAAACACCATATATTTT,CASGGGAGNTIYF
TRBJ2-1,-,-,TRBV5-4,TGTGCCAGCAGCTCTCTAGGAGCCTACAATGAGCAGTTCTTC,CASSSLGAYNEQFF
TRBJ2-5,-,-,TRBV5-4,TGTGCCAGCAGCTTGTGGGGGACTGCCTTTAGGGCCCAGTACTTC,CASSLWGTAFRAQYF
TRBJ2-1,-,TRBD2,TRBV7-2,TGTGCCAGCAGCTTAGTTGGGACTAGGGGGATAAATGAGCAGTTCTTC,CASSLVGTRGINEQFF
TRBJ2-1,-,-,TRBV5-1,TGCGCCAGCAGCTTGGCCACGGGACACCCCTTCAATGAGCAGTTCTTC,CASSLATGHPFNEQFF
TRBJ2-6,-,-,TRBV25-1,TGTGCCAGCAGTGAATTCGGGGGTACCAACGTCCTGACTTTC,CASSEFGGTNVLTF
TRBJ2-7,-,-,TRBV28,TGTGCCTGCTTTAGCGGTACCTCCTACGAGCAGTACTTC,CACFSGTSYEQYF
TRBJ1-3,-,-,TRBV19,TGTGCCAGTAGTACAATTCTTCCGACTAGGTCTGGAAACACCATATATTTT,CASSTILPTRSGNTIYF
TRBJ2-7,-,TRBD2,TRBV10-3,TGTGCCATCAGCGCCGGGGGGAGCTACGAGCAGTACTTC,CAISAGGSYEQYF
TRBJ2-2,-,-,TRBV18,TGTGCCAGCTCACCAATCACAATAGCGTGGCGAGGGAGCACCGGGGAGCTGTTTTTT,CASSPITIAWRGSTGELFF
TRBJ2-2,-,TRBD1,TRBV2,TGTGCCAGCCTCCGGGACAGAGCAGTCACCGGGGAGCTGTTTTTT,CASLRDRAVTGELFF
TRBJ2-6,once,-,TRBV28,TGTGCCAGCAGTTTAGAGGGCTCCTCTGGGGCCAACGTCCTGACTTTC,CASSLEGSSGANVLTF
TRBJ1-1,once,TRBD1,TRBV6-5,TGTGCCAGCACATCTGTTGTGGGACAGGGTGGTATATTCTTT,CASTSVVGQGGIFF
TRBJ2-7,-,-,TRBV18,TGTGCCAGCACAGGATCGAGCTCCTACGAGCAGTACTTC,CASTGSSSYEQYF
TRBJ1-4,few,TRBD1,TRBV3-1/TRBV3-2,TGTGCCAGCAGCCAACCGGGACAGTATAGTAATGAAAAACTGTTTTTT,CASSQPGQYSNEKLFF
TRBJ1-5,-,TRBD1,TRBV20-1,TGCAGTGCTAGTGCCGCGACAGGGGGCTTTCAGCCCCAGCATTTT,CSASAATGGFQPQHF
TRBJ1-1,once,-,TRBV3-1/TRBV3-2,TGTGCCAGCAGCCGCGGACAGCAGAACACTGAAGCTTTCTTT,CASSRGQQNTEAFF
TRBJ2-7,-,-,TRBV19,TGTGCCAGTAGTATAGTATGGCAGGCGCTCTCCTACGAGCAGTACTTC,CASSIVWQALSYEQYF
TRBJ2-2,-,TRBD2,TRBV5-4,TGTGCCAGCAGCTTGGGCGGGGGGGCTGTTGGTGGCGCGAACACCGGGGAGCTGTTTTTT,CASSLGGGAVGGANTGELFF
TRBJ2-5,-,TRBD2,TRBV29-1,TGCAGCGTTGAAGGGACTAGCGGACAAGAGACCCAGTACTTC,CSVEGTSGQETQYF
TRBJ2-1,-,-,TRBV7-8,TGTGCCAGCAGCTTAGTCAGCGGCTCCTACAATGAGCAGTTCTTC,CASSLVSGSYNEQFF
TRBJ2-7,-,TRBD1,TRBV9,TGTGCCAGCAGCCCTCAGGGACAGGGGGCCTACGAGCAGTACTTC,CASSPQGQGAYEQYF
TRBJ2-2,-,-,TRBV7-3,TGTGCCAGCAGCCCCGTTCCGAACACCGGGGAGCTGTTTTTT,CASSPVPNTGELFF
TRBJ2-1,-,TRBD2,TRBV11-2,TGTGCCAGCAGCATCGGGGGGGGCCCCTACAATGAGCAGTTCTTC,CASSIGGGPYNEQFF
TRBJ2-2,-,TRBD1,TRBV4-1,TGCGCCAGCAGCCACCGTGGACAGGGGTCGAACACCGGGGAGCTGTTTTTT,CASSHRGQGSNTGELFF
TRBJ2-1,-,TRBD2,TRBV3-1/TRBV3-2,TGTGCCAGCAGCCAACGGCCCCCTAGCGGTTCCTACAATGAGCAGTTCTTC,CASSQRPPSGSYNEQFF
TRBJ2-1,-,TRBD2,TRBV6-4,TGTGCCAGCAGTGTCAGACTAGCGGGAGGGTATGAGCAGTTCTTC,CASSVRLAGGYEQFF
TRBJ2-5,few,-,TRBV7-2,TGTGCCAGCAGCTCCCTTACAGGTTTCCAAGAGACCCAGTACTTC,CASSSLTGFQETQYF
TRBJ2-4,-,-,TRBV18,TGTGCCAGCTCACCCTTGGACTCCGGTCTAGCCAAAAACATTCAGTACTTC,CASSPLDSGLAKNIQYF
TRBJ2-1,-,TRBD1,TRBV5-1,TGCGCCAGCAGACCAACGACAGGGACCTACAATGAGCAGTTCTTC,CASRPTTGTYNEQFF
TRBJ2-7,few,TRBD1,TRBV7-6,TGTGCCAGCAGCTCCGGGACAGGGCCGGGCGAGCAGTACTTC,CASSSGTGPGEQYF
TRBJ2-5,-,TRBD1,TRBV3-1/TRBV3-2,TGTGCCAGCAGCTCCTGGACAGGGGGTGGCGAGACCCAGTACTTC,CASSSWTGGGETQYF
TRBJ2-3,-,-,TRBV28,TGTGCCAGCAGATCCTACAGGGCGACCACAGATACGCAGTATTTT,CASRSYRATTDTQYF
TRBJ1-1,-,-,TRBV28,TGTGCCAGCAGGGGGGGGGACCGCGGGCAGAACACTGAAGCTTTCTTT,CASRGGDRGQNTEAFF